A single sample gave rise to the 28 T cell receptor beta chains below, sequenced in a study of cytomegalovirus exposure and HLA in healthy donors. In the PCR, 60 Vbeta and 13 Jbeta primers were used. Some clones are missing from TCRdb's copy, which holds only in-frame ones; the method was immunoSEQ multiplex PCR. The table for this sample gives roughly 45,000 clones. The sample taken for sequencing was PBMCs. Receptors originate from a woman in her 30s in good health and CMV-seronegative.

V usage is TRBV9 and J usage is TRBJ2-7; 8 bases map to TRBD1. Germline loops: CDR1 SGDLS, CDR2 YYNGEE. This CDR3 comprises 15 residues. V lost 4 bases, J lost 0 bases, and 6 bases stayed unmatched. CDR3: CASSPGTGPSYEQYF. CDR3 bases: TGTGCCAGCAGCCCTGGGACAGGTCCCTCCTACGAGCAGTACTTC.

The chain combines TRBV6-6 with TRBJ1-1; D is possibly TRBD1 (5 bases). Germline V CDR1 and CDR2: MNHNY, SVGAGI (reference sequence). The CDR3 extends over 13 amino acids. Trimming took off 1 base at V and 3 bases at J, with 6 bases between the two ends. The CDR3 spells CASSYYRHTEAFF. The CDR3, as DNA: TGTGCCAGCAGTTACTACAGGCACACTGAAGCTTTCTTT.

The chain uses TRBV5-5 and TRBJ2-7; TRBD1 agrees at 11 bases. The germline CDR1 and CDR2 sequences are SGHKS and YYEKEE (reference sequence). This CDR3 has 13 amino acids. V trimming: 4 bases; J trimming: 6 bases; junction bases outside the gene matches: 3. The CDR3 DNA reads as TGTGCCAGCAGCACCGGGACAGGGGGCGAGCAGTACTTC. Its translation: CASSTGTGGEQYF.

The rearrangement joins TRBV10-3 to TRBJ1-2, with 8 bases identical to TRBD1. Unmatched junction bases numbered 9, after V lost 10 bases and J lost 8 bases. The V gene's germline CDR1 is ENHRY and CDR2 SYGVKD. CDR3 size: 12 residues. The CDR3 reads CANGQGNTGYTF. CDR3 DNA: TGTGCCAACGGACAGGGAAATACGGGCTACACCTTC.

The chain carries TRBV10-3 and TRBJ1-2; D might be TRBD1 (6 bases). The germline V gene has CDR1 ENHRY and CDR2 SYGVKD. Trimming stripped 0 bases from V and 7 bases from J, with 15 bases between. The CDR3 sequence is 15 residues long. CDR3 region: CAISESGRGAAGYTF. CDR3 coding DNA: TGTGCCATCAGTGAGTCGGGCAGGGGCGCGGCTGGCTACACCTTC.

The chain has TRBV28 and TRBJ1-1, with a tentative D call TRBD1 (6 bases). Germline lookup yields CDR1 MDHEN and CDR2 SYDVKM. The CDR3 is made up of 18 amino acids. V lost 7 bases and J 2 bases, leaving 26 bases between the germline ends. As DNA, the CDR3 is TGTGCCAGCAACCTACCCCGAGACAGGCTCCGCTTCAACACTGAAGCTTTCTTT. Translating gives CASNLPRDRLRFNTEAFF.

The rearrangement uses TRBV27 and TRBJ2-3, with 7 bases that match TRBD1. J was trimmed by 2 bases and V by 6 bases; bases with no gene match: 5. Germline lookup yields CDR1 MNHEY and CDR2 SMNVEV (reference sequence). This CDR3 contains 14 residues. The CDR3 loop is CASSRTGFTDTQYF. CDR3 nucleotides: TGTGCCAGCAGCCGGACAGGATTCACAGATACGCAGTATTTT.

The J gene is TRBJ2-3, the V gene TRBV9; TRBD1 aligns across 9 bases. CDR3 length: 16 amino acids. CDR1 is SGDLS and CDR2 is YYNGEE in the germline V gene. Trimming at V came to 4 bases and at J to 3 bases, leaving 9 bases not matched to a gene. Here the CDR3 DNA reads TGTGCCAGCAGCACTCTTGTGGGACAGGGTACAGATACGCAGTATTTT. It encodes CASSTLVGQGTDTQYF.

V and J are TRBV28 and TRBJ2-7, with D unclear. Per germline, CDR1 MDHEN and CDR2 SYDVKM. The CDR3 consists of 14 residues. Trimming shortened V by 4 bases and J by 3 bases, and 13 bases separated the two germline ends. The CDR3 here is CASSSSRQVYEQYF. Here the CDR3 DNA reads TGTGCCAGCAGTTCCTCACGACAAGTCTACGAGCAGTACTTC.

The CDR3 DNA is TGTGCCAGCAGCGTAGATGGGACTAGTGACTACAATGAGCAGTTCTTC. Encoded protein: CASSVDGTSDYNEQFF. This chain uses TRBV9 with TRBJ2-1; 8 bases align to TRBD2. The trim removed 0 bases at V and 3 bases at J, leaving 5 bases unmatched. Per germline, CDR1 SGDLS and CDR2 YYNGEE. This CDR3 is built from 16 residues.

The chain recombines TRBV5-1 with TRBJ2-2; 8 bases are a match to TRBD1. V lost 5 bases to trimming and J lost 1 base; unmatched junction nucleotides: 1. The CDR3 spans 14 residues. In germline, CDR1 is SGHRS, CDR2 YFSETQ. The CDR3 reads CASRGTGNTGELFF. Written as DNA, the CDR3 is TGCGCCAGCAGGGGGACAGGGAACACCGGGGAGCTGTTTTTT.

The CDR3 spells CSVEGLAGLIRFF. The DNA for the CDR3 is TGCAGCGTTGAGGGACTAGCGGGATTGATTCGGTTCTTC. The chain is built from TRBV29-1 and TRBJ2-1; the match to TRBD2 covers 13 bases. V lost 3 bases, J lost 15 bases, and 8 bases stayed unmatched. Germline CDR1 SQVTM, CDR2 ANQGSEA. CDR3 length: 13 amino acids.

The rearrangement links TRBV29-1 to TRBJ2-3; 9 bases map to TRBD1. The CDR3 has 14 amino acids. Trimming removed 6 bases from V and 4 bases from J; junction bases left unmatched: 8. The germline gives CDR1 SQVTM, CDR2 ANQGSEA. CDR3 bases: TGCAGCGTGGGTACCGGGACAGGGCCAGATACGCAGTATTTT. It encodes CSVGTGTGPDTQYF.

The chain's CDR3 is CASTFGTSGLPYEQYF. In DNA, the CDR3 is TGTGCCAGCACCTTTGGGACTAGCGGGTTACCCTACGAGCAGTACTTC. The J gene is TRBJ2-7, the V gene TRBV27; 12 bases align to TRBD2. The V gene end was trimmed by 7 bases and the J gene end by 2 bases; junction bases not matched to a gene: 9. From germline, CDR1 is MNHEY and CDR2 SMNVEV (reference sequence). This CDR3 has 16 residues.

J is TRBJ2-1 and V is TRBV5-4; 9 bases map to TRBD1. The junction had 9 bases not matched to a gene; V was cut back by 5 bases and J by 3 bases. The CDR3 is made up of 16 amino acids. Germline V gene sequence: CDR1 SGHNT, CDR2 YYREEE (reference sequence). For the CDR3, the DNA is TGTGCCAGCAGGCCCTCCGGGACAGGGATCTACAATGAGCAGTTCTTC. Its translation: CASRPSGTGIYNEQFF.

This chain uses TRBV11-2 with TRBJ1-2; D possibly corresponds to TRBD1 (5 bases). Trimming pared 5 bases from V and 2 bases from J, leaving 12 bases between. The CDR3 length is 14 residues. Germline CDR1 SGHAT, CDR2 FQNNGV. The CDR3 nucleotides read TGTGCCAGCAGCCTGACAGATTACAACTATGGCTACACCTTC. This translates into CASSLTDYNYGYTF. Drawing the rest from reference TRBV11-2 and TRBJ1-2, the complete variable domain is EAGVAQSPRYKIIEKRQSVAFWCNPISGHATLYWYQQILGQGPKLLIQFQNNGVVDDSQLPKDRFSAERLKGVDSTLKIQPAKLEDSAVYLCASSLTDYNYGYTFGSGTRLTVV.

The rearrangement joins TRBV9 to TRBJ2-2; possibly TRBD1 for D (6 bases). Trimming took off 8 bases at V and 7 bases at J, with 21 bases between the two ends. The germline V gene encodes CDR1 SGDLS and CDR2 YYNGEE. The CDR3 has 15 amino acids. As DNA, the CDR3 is TGTGCCAGTTGTAAAGGGCAGGGGACGATCGGGGAGCTGTTTTTT. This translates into CASCKGQGTIGELFF.

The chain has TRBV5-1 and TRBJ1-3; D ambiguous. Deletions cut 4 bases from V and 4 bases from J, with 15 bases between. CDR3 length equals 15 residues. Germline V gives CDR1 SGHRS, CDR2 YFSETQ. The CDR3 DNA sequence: TGCGCCAGCAGCCACGGGGAGGGTAGAGGAAACACCATATATTTT. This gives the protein CASSHGEGRGNTIYF.

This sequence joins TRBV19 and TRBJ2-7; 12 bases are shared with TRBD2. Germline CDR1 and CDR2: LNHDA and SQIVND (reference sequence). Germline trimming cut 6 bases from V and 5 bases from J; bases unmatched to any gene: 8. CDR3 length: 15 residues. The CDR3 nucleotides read TGTGCCAGTAGCACGACTAGCGGGAGTTACAACGAGCAGTACTTC. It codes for CASSTTSGSYNEQYF.

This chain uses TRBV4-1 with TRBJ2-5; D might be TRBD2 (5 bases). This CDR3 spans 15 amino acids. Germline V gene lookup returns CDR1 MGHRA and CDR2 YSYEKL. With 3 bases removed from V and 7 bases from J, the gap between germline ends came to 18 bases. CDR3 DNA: TGCGCCAGCAGCCAGGGTGCCCGAAACAGCGGGACCCAGTACTTC. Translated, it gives CASSQGARNSGTQYF.

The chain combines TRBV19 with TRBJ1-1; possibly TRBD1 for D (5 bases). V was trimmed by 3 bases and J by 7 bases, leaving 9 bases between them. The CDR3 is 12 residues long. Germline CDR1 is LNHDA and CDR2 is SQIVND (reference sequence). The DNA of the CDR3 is TGTGCCAGTAGTATGATACAGGATGAAGCTTTCTTT. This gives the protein CASSMIQDEAFF.

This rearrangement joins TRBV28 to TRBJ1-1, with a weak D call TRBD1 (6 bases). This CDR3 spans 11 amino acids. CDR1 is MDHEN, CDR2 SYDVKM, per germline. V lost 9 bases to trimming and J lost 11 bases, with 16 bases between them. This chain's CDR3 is CARNRGQKAFF. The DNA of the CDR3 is TGTGCCAGAAATCGTGGACAGAAGGCTTTCTTT.

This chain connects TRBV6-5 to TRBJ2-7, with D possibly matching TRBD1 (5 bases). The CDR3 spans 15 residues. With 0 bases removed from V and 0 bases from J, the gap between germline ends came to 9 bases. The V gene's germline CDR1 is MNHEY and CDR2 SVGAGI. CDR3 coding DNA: TGTGCCAGCAGTTACTCGTGGGGCAGCTCCTACGAGCAGTACTTC. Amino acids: CASSYSWGSSYEQYF.

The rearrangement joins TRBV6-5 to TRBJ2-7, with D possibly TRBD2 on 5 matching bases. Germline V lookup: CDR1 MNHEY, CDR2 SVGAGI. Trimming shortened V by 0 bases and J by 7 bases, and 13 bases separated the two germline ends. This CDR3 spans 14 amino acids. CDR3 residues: CASSYSMGSGEQYF. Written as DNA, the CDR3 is TGTGCCAGCAGTTACTCGATGGGGAGTGGAGAGCAGTACTTC.

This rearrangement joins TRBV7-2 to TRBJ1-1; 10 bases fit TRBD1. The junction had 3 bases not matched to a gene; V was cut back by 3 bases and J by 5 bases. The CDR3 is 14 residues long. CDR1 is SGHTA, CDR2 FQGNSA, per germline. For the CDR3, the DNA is TGTGCCAGCAGCTTCCGGGACAGGGGAACTGAAGCTTTCTTT. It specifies CASSFRDRGTEAFF.

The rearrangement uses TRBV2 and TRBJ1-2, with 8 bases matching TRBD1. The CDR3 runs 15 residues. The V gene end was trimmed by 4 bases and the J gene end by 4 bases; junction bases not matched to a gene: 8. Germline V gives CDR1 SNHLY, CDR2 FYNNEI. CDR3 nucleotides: TGTGCCAGCAGTGGGTTGGACAGGGCACTCTATGGCTACACCTTC. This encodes CASSGLDRALYGYTF.

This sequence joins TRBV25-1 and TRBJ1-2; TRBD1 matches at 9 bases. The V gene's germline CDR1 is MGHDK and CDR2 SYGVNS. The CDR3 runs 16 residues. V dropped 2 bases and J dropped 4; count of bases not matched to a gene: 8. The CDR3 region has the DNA TGTGCCAGCAGTGAAAGTCCGGGACAGGGCGCCTATGGCTACACCTTC. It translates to CASSESPGQGAYGYTF.

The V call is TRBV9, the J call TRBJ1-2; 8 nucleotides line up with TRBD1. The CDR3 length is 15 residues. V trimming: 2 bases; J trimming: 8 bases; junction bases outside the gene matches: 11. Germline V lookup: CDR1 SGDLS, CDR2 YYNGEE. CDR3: CASSVDVDRGRGYTF. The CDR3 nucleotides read TGTGCCAGCAGCGTGGATGTAGACAGGGGTAGAGGCTACACCTTC.